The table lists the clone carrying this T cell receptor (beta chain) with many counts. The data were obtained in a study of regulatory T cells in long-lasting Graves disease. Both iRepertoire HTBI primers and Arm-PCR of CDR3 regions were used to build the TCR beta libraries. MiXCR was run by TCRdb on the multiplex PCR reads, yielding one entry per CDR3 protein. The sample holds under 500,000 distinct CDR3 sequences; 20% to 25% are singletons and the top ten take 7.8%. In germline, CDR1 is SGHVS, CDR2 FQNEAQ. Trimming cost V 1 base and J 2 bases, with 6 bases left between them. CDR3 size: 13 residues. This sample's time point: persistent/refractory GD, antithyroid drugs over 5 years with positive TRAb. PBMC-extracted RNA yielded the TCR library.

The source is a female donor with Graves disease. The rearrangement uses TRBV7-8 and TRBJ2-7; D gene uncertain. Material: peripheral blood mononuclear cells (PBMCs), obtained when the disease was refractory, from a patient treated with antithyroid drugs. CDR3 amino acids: CASSLGKTYEQYF. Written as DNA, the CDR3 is TGTGCCAGCAGCTTAGGCAAGACCTACGAGCAGTACTTC. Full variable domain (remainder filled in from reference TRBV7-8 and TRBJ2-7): GAGVSQSPRYKVAKRGQDVALRCDPISGHVSLFWYQQALGQGPEFLTYFQNEAQLDKSGLPSDRFFAERPEGSVSTLKIQRTQQEDSAVYLCASSLGKTYEQYFGPGTRLTVT.